The source of this TCR beta chain is a study of Ad26.COV2.S vaccination and SARS-CoV-2 variants. Study overall: Intramuscular Ad26.COV2.S at 5x10^10 or 1x10^11 viral particles. Study outcomes and limitations: Placebo recipients had lower spike-specific TCR breadth than vaccine recipients.

Regarding treatment: some 20 received Ad26.COV2.S at low or high dose, single or two shots; roughly five received placebo; per-sample allocation not given. Samples analyzed were those drawn on day 63 after the first vaccine or placebo injection. Clones were read by immunoSEQ multiplex PCR, and TCRdb kept only the in-frame ones, dropping some. This table has a few hundred thousand clones, about nine tenths appearing once. Turning to this clone: As yet, its antigen is unknown.

Germline V gene data show CDR1 as MNHNS and CDR2 as SASEGT. V lost 2 bases, J lost 3 bases, and 9 bases stayed unmatched. The CDR3 runs to 16 residues. The chain is built from TRBV6-1 and TRBJ1-2, with TRBD1 matching 7 bases. Specimen: peripheral blood, collected in a trial of Ad26.COV2.S vaccine versus placebo. The sequence derives from a person between 18 and 65 years old who received the Ad26.COV2.S COVID-19 vaccine or a placebo. Here the CDR3 reads CASSENRQGTDYGYTF. In nucleotides, the CDR3 is TGTGCCAGCAGTGAAAACAGACAGGGAACGGACTATGGCTACACCTTC.